The sequence of this TCR beta chain was determined in a study of vaccination and CD4 T cells after COVID-19. Study background: Convalescent participants consisted of six males and four females, two being Hispanic. Cultures that served as controls received a CEFX pool, an HIV-1 Nef pool, or no peptide.

With respect to this clonotype: What it binds is unknown.

Oncomine TCR Beta short-read sequencing was applied to DNA from cultured CD4+ T cells. TCRdb redid the calling of the PCR reads with MiXCR, one entry per CDR3 protein. The table records about 21,000 distinct CDR3 sequences, 46% of them present only once. Time point given: late sampling 161 to 241 days after vaccination in a few convalescent patients. Treatment described: roughly 11-day PBMC culture with coronavirus spike peptide pools or control peptides (ViraFEST assay). ViraFEST used peptide pools to expand antigen-specific T cells before TCR sequencing. CDR3 length equals 18 residues. CDR1 is LNHNV and CDR2 is YYDKDF in the germline V gene (reference sequence). V dropped 0 bases and J dropped 1 base, with 16 bases sitting between them. Study-level points and caveats: Median SARS-CoV-2-reactive clonotypes rose from approximately 23 to 38, not significantly.

This clonotype originated in a human donor who had recovered from COVID-19. The sequencing used CD4+ T cells from blood, cultured in vitro, collected about 7 months after SARS-CoV-2 vaccination. The J gene is TRBJ1-5, the V gene TRBV15; no firm D call. CDR3 bases: TGTGCCACCAGCAGAGATGGGTCCCGGTCGCGGAGCAATCAGCCCCAGCATTTT. Encoded protein: CATSRDGSRSRSNQPQHF.